Here is one T cell receptor beta chain with its context. Its antigen is currently unknown. The sample is drawn from a study of T cells and Merkel cell carcinoma outcomes. General study findings and limits: Merkel cell carcinoma outcomes were reportedly predicted by repertoire and T-cell density.

Only in-frame clones appear in the TCRdb table, and some are missing; sequencing was by immunoSEQ multiplex PCR. This table holds about 12,000 clones, 95% to 96% found once. Germline trimming cut 1 base from V and 2 bases from J; bases unmatched to any gene: 2. Germline V gene sequence: CDR1 KGHSH, CDR2 LQKENI. This CDR3 region has 16 residues. This chain connects TRBV18 to TRBJ2-3, with 11 bases that match TRBD2. This receptor was identified in a human donor with Merkel cell carcinoma. The sequencing input was tumor tissue from Merkel cell carcinoma. In DNA, the CDR3 is TGTGCCAGCTCACCACTTAGCGGGGGGGACACAGATACGCAGTATTTT. Its protein product is CASSPLSGGDTDTQYF.